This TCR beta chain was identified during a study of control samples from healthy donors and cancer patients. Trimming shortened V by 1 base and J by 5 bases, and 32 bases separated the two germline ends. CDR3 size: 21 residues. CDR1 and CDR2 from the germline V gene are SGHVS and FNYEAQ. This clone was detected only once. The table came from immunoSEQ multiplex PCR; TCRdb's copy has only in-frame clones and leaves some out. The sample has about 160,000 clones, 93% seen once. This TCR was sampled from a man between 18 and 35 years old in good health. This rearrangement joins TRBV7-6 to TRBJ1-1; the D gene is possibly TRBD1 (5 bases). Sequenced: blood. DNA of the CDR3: TGTGCCAGCAGCTTAGACTCGGGGAATTCACAGGTACGGGGCGCGAGGACTGAAGCTTTCTTT. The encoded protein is CASSLDSGNSQVRGARTEAFF.